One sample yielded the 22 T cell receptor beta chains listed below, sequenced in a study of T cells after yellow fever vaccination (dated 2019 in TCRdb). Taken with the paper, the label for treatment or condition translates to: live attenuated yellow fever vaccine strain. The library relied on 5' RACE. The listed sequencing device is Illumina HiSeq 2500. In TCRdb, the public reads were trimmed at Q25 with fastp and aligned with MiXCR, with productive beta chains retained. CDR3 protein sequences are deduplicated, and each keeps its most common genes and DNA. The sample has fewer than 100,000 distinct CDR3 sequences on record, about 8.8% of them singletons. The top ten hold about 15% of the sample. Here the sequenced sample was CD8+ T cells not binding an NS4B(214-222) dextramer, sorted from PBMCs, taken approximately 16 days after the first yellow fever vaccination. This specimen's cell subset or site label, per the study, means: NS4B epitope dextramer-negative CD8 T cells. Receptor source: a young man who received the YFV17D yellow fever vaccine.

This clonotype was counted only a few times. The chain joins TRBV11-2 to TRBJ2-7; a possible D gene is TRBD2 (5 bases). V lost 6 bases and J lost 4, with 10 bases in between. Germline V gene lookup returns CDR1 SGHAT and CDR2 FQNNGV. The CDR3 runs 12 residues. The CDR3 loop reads CASSWTGYEQYV. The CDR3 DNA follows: TGTGCCAGCAGTTGGACGGGGTACGAGCAGTACGTC.

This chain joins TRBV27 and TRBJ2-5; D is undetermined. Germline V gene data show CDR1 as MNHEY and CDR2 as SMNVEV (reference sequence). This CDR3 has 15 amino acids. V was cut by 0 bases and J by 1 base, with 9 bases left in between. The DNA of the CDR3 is TGTGCCAGCAGTTTATCGAGCACACTCCAAGAGACCCAGTACTTC. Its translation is CASSLSSTLQETQYF.

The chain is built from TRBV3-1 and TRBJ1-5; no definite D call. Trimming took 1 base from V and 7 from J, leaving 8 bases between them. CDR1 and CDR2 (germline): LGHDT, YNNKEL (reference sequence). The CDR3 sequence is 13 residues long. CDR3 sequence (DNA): TGTGCCAGCAGCCAAGGTGGTGGCCAGCCCCAGCATTTT. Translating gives CASSQGGGQPQHF.

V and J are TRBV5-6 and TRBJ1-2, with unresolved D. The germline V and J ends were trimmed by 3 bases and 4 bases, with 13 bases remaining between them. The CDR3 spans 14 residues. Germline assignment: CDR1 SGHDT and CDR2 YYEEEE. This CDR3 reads CASSYEEELYGYTF. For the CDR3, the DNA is TGTGCCAGCAGCTATGAGGAGGAGCTCTATGGCTACACCTTC.

The CDR3 nucleotides read TGTGCCAGCAAGGGGGAGGGGGCGCGACAGCCCCAGCATTTT. Translated: CASKGEGARQPQHF. This chain uses TRBV12-3 or TRBV12-4 with TRBJ1-5; 7 nucleotides match TRBD1. The J segment lost 7 bases and the V segment lost 7 bases, leaving 10 bases of the junction unmatched. The CDR3 has 14 amino acids.

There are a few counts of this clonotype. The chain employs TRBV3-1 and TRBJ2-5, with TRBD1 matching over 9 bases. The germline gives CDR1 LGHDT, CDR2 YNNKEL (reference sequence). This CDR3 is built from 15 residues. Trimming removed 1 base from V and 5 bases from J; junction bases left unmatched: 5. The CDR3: CASSQAWTGVETQYF. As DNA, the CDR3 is TGTGCCAGCAGCCAAGCGTGGACAGGGGTGGAGACCCAGTACTTC.

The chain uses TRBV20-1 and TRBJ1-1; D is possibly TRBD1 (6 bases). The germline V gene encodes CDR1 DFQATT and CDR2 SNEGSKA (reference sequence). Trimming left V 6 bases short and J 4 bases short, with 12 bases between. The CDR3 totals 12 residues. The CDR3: CSALGGSTEAFF. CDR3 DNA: TGCAGTGCCCTAGGGGGATCCACTGAAGCTTTCTTT.

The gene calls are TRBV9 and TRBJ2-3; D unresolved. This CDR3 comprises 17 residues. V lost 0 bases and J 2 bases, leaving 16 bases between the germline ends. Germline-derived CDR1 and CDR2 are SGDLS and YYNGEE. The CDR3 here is CASSVDPYGHITDTQYF. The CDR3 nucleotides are TGTGCCAGCAGCGTAGACCCCTACGGCCATATCACAGATACGCAGTATTTT.

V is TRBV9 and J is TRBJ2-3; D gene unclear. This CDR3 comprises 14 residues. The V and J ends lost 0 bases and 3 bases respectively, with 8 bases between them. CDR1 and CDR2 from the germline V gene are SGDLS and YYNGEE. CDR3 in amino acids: CASSVGRKTDTQYF. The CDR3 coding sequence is TGTGCCAGCAGCGTAGGTAGGAAGACAGATACGCAGTATTTT. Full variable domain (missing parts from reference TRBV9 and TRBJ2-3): DSGVTQTPKHLITATGQRVTLRCSPRSGDLSVYWYQQSLDQGLQFLIQYYNGEERAKGNILERFSAQQFPDLHSELNLSSLELGDSALYFCASSVGRKTDTQYFGPGTRLTVL.

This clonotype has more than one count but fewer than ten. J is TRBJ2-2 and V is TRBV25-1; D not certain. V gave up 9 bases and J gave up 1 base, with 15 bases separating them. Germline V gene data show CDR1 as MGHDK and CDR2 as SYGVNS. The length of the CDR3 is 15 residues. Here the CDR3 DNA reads TGTGCCAGTTTAAACTCAGCCGAGAACACCGGGGAGCTGTTTTTT. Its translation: CASLNSAENTGELFF.

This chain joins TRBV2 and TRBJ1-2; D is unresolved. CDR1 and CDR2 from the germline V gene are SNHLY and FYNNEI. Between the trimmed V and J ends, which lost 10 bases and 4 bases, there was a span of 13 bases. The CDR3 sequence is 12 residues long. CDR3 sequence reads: CAIPGGSYGYTF. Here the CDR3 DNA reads TGTGCCATCCCGGGTGGCAGCTATGGCTACACCTTC. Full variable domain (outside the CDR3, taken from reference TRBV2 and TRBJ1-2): EPEVTQTPSHQVTQMGQEVILRCVPISNHLYFYWYRQILGQKVEFLVSFYNNEISEKSEIFDDQFSVERPDGSNFTLKIRSTKLEDSAMYFCAIPGGSYGYTFGSGTRLTVV.

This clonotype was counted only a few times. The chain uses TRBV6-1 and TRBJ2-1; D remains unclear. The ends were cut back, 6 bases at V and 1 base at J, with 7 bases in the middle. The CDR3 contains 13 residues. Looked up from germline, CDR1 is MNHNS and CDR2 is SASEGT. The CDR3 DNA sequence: TGTGCCAGCAGCACAAAGTCCTACAATGAGCAGTTCTTC. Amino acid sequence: CASSTKSYNEQFF.

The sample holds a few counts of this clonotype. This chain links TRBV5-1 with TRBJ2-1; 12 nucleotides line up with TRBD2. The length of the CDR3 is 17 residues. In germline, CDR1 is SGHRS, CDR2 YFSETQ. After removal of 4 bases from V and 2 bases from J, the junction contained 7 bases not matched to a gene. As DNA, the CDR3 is TGCGCCAGCAGCGACGGAAGGACTAGCGGGGCCTACAATGAGCAGTTCTTC. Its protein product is CASSDGRTSGAYNEQFF.

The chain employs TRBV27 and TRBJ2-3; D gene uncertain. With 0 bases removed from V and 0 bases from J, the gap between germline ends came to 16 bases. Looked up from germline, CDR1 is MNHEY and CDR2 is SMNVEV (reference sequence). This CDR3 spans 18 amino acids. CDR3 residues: CASSLSITDNPSTDTQYF. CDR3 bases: TGTGCCAGCAGTTTATCGATAACCGATAACCCTAGCACAGATACGCAGTATTTT.

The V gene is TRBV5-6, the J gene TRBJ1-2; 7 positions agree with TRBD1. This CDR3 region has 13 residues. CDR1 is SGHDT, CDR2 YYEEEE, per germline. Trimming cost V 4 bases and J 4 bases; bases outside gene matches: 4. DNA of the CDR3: TGTGCCAGCAGCCGGGGACAGATCTATGGCTACACCTTC. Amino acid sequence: CASSRGQIYGYTF.

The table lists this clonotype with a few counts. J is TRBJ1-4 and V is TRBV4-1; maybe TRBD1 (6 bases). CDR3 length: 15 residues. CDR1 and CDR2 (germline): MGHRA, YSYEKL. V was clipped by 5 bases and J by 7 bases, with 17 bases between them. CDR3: CASSSLGQGPEKLFF. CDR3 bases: TGCGCCAGCAGCTCACTGGGGCAGGGGCCTGAAAAACTGTTTTTT.

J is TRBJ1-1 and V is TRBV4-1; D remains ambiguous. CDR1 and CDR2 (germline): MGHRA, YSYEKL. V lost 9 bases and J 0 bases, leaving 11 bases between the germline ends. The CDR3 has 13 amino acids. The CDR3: CASSPGMNTEAFF. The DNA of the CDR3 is TGCGCCAGTTCCCCGGGGATGAACACTGAAGCTTTCTTT.

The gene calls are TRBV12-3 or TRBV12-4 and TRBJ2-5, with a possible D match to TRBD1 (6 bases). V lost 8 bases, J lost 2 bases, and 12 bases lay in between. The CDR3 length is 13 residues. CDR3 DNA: TGTGCCAGCTCTAAGGGACAACAAGAGACCCAGTACTTC. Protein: CASSKGQQETQYF.

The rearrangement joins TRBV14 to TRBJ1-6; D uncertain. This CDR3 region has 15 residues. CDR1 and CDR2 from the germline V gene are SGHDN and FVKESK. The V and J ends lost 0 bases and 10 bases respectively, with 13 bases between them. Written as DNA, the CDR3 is TGTGCCAGCAGCCAAGAAATGGCCAGATCCTCACCCCTCCACTTT. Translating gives CASSQEMARSSPLHF.

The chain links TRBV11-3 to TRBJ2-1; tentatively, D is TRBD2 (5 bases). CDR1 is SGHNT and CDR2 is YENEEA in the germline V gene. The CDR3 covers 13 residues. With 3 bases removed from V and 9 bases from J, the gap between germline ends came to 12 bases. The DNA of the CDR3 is TGTGCCAGCAGCTTTTACCCAGGAGGTGAGCAGTTCTTC. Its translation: CASSFYPGGEQFF.

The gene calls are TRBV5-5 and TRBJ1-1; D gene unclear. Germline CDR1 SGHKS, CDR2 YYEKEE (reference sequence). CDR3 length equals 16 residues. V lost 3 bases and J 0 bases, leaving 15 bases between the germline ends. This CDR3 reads CASSSGLMTVNTEAFF. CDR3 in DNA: TGTGCCAGCAGCTCGGGGTTGATGACGGTGAACACTGAAGCTTTCTTT.

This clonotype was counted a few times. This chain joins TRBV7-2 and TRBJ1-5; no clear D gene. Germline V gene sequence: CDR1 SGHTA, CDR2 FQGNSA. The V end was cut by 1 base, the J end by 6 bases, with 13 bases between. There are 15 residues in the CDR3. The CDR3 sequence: CASSLVLGQTQPQHF. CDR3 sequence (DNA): TGTGCCAGCAGCTTAGTACTAGGGCAGACTCAGCCCCAGCATTTT.